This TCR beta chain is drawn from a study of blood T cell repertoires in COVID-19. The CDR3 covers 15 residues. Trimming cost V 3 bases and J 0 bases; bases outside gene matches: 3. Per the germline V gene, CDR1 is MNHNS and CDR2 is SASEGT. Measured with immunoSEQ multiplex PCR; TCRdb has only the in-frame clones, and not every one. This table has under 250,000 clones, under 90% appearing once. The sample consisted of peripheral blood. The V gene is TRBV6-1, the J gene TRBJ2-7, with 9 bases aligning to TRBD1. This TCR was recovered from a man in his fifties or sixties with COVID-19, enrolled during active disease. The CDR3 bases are TGTGCCAGCAGTGAGACACAGGGGGCCTCCTACGAGCAGTACTTC. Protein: CASSETQGASYEQYF.